These 2 T cell receptor beta chains originate from one sample sequenced in a study of control samples from healthy donors and cancer patients. Assay: immunoSEQ multiplex PCR; the TCRdb copy retains only in-frame clones and omits some. The sample has under 150,000 clones; about 93% are singletons. Material for sequencing was blood. These receptors were obtained from a man aged 25-45 years in good health.

The genes are TRBV6-1 and TRBJ1-3, with TRBD1 as a possible D gene (5 bases). The V end lost 3 bases, the J end lost 0 bases, and 15 bases lay between the germline ends. Germline CDR1 MNHNS, CDR2 SASEGT. CDR3 length: 17 residues. This CDR3 is CASSEAFAGSSGNTIYF. As DNA, the CDR3 is TGTGCCAGCAGTGAGGCCTTCGCAGGGAGCTCTGGAAACACCATATATTTT.

The chain is built from TRBV18 and TRBJ1-3, with D unclear. The V end was cut by 5 bases, the J end by 0 bases, with 11 bases between. Germline CDR1 KGHSH, CDR2 LQKENI. The CDR3 totals 15 residues. CDR3 nucleotides: TGTGCCAGCTCAAGTCCCATCAACTCTGGAAACACCATATATTTT. Residues: CASSSPINSGNTIYF.